A single sample is the source of the 6 T cell receptor beta chains below, sequenced in a study of T cells in women clearing cervical HPV infection. Produced via immunoSEQ multiplex PCR; TCRdb's table is partial and in-frame only. In all, the sample yields some 19,000 clones. Source material: blood buffy coat. These receptors all come from a woman between 18 and 69 years old with a cervical HPV16 infection that either progressed to CIN3+ or cleared (not recorded which).

Note on this clone: Read sequence stops 3 residues before the CDR3 end, and the germline J gene provides the missing end. The chain combines TRBV2 with TRBJ2-2, with unresolved D. The germline V gene encodes CDR1 SNHLY and CDR2 FYNNEI. This CDR3 spans 16 amino acids. Here the CDR3 reads CASSETSPSGNEKLFF. The sequenced CDR3 bases are TGTGCCAGCAGTGAAACGTCCCCCTCCGGTAATGAAAAG.

For this clone: Read sequence stops 3 residues before the CDR3 end, and the germline J gene provides the missing end. The genes are TRBV20-1 and TRBJ2-2; TRBD2 is a possible D gene (5 bases). From germline, CDR1 is DFQATT and CDR2 SNEGSKA (reference sequence). This CDR3 spans 14 amino acids. CDR3 bases read: TGCAGTGCCAGTCCCCCGCCGACTAATGAAAAG. Residues: CSASPPPTNEK. The complete CDR3 reads CSASPPPTNEKLFF.

Regarding this clone: The read terminates 3 residues before the CDR3 end, so the remaining end is supplied by the germline J gene. The J gene is TRBJ2-5, the V gene TRBV20-1; D is perhaps TRBD1 (6 bases). Germline-derived CDR1 and CDR2 are DFQATT and SNEGSKA (reference sequence). Trimming removed 0 bases from V and 3 bases from J, with 14 bases in between. This CDR3 comprises 15 residues. The CDR3 DNA, read in part, is TGCAGTGCTAGAGATTTCGGGACACCTAAAGAGACC. This translates into CSARDFGTPKET. The whole CDR3 reads CSARDFGTPKETQYF.

Remarks on this clone: The CDR3 is cut off 3 residues early in the read; its end comes from the germline J gene. The chain carries TRBV2 and TRBJ1-1; TRBD1 matches 7 bases. The junction had 7 bases not matched to a gene; V was cut back by 6 bases and J by 3 bases. This CDR3 comprises 14 residues. Germline lookup yields CDR1 SNHLY and CDR2 FYNNEI. This CDR3 reads CASRLQGLYTEAFF. Partial CDR3 DNA: TGTGCCAGCAGGCTACAGGGGTTGTACACTGAA. The full variable domain, rest sourced from reference TRBV2 and TRBJ1-1, is EPEVTQTPSHQVTQMGQEVILRCVPISNHLYFYWYRQILGQKVEFLVSFYNNEISEKSEIFDDQFSVERPDGSNFTLKIRSTKLEDSAMYFCASRLQGLYTEAFFGQGTRLTVV.

Note on this clone: The read halts 3 residues ahead of the CDR3 end, with the missing end drawn from the germline J gene. The chain links TRBV20-1 to TRBJ2-3; D is undetermined. CDR1 is DFQATT, CDR2 SNEGSKA, per germline (reference sequence). The CDR3 is 13 amino acids. Trimming cost V 3 bases and J 4 bases, with 11 bases left between them. The part of the CDR3 DNA that was read is TGCAGTGCTAGCAAACAAGTTTCAGATACG. Protein: CSASKQVSDT. The entire CDR3 protein reads CSASKQVSDTQYF.

As to this clone: From the germline J gene comes the end of the CDR3, since the read stops 3 residues before it. V is TRBV7-2 and J is TRBJ1-6, with D hard to call. The germline V gene has CDR1 SGHTA and CDR2 FQGNSA. This CDR3 spans 13 amino acids. CDR3 DNA (partial): TGTGCCAGCAGCCCGCCACATTTATTCCCC. It specifies CASSPPHLFP. The full CDR3 protein is CASSPPHLFPLHF. The complete variable domain, with remaining parts taken from reference TRBV7-2 and TRBJ1-6, reads GAGVSQSPSNKVTEKGKDVELRCDPISGHTALYWYRQSLGQGLEFLIYFQGNSAPDKSGLPSDRFSAERTGGSVSTLTIQRTQQEDSAVYLCASSPPHLFPLHFGNGTRLTVT.